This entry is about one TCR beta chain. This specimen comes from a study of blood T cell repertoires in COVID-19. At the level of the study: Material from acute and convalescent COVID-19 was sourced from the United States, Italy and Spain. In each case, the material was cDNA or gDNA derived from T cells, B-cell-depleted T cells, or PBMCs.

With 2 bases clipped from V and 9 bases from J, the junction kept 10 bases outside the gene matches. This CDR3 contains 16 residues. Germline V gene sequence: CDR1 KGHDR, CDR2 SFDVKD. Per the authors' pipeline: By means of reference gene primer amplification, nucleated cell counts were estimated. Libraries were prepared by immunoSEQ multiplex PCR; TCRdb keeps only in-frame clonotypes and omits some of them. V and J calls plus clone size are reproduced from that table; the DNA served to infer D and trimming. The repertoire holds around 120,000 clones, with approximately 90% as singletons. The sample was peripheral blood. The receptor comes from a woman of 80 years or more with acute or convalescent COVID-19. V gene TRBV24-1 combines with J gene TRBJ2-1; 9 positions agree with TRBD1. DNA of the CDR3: TGTGCCACCAGTGATTCGCCGGGACAGGGTACGACTGAGCAGTTCTTC. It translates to CATSDSPGQGTTEQFF.